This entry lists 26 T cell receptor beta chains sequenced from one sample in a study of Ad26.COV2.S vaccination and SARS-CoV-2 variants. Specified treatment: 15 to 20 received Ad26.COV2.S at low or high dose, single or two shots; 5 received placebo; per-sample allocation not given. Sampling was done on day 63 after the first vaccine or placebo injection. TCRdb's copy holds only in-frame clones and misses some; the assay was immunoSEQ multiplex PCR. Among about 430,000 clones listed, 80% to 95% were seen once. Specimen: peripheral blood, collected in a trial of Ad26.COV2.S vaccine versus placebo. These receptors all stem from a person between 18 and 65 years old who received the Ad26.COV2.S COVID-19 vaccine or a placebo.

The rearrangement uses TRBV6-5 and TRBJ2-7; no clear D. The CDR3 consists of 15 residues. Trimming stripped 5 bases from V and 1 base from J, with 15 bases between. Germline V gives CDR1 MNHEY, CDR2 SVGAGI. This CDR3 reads CASSRLAPMSYEQYF. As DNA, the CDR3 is TGTGCCAGCAGTCGTTTGGCCCCAATGTCCTACGAGCAGTACTTC.

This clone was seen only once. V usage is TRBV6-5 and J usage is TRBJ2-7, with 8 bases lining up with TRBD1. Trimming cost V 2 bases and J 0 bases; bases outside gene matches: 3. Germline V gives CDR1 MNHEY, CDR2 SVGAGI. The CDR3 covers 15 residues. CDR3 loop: CASSYDTGGSYEQYF. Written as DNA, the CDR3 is TGTGCCAGCAGTTACGATACAGGGGGCTCCTACGAGCAGTACTTC.

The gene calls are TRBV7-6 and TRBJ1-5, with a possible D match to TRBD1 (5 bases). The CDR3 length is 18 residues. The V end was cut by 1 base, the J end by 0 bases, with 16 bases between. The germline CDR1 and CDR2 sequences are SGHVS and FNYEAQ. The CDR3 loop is CASSLDTWDGNSNQPQHF. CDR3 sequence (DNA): TGTGCCAGCAGCTTAGATACTTGGGACGGCAATAGCAATCAGCCCCAGCATTTT.

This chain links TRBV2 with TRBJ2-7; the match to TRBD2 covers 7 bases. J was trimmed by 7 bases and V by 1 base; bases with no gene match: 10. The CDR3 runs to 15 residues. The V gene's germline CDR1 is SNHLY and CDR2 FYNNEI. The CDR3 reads CASSEVGGPSGEQYF. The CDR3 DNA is TGTGCCAGCAGTGAAGTGGGAGGGCCAAGTGGGGAGCAGTACTTC.

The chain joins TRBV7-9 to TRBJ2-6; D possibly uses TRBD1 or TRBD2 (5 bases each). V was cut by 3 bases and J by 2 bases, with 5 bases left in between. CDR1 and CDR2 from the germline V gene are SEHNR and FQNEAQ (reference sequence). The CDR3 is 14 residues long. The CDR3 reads CASSLGAGANVLTF. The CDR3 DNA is TGTGCCAGCAGCTTGGGGGCTGGGGCCAACGTCCTGACTTTC.

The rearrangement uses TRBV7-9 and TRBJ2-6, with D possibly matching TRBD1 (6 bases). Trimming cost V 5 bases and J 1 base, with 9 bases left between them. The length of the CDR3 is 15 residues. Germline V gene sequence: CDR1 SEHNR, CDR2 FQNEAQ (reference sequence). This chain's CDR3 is CASSITGSGANVLTF. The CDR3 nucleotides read TGTGCCAGCAGCATTACAGGGTCTGGGGCCAACGTCCTGACTTTC.

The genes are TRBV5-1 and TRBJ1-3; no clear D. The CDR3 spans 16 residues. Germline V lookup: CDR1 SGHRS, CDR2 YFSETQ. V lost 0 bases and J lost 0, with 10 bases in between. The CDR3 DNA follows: TGCGCCAGCAGCTTGGGACCCGTAGGCTCTGGAAACACCATATATTTT. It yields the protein CASSLGPVGSGNTIYF.

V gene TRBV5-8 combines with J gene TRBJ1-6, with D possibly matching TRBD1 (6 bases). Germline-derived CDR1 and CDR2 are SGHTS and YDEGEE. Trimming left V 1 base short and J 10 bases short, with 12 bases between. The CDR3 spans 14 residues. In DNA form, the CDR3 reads TGTGCCAGCAGCTTGCCACAGGGTACCTCACCCCTCCACTTT. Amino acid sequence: CASSLPQGTSPLHF.

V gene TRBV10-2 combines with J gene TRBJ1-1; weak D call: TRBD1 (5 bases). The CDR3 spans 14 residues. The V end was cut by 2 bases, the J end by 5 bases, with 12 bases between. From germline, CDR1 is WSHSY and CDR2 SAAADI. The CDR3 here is CASSETGYGTEAFF. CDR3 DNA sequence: TGCGCCAGCAGTGAGACAGGATACGGAACTGAAGCTTTCTTT.

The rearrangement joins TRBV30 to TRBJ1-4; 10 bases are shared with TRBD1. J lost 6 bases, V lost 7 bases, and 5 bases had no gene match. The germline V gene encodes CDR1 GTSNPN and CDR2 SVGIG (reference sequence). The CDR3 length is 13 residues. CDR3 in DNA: TGTGCCTCCGCGGGACAGGGGTATGAAAAACTGTTTTTT. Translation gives CASAGQGYEKLFF.

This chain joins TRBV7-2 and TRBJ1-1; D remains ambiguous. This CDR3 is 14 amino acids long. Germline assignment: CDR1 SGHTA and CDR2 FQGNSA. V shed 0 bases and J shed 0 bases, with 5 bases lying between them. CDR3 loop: CASSLAGMNTEAFF. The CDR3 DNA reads TGTGCCAGCAGCTTAGCAGGGATGAACACTGAAGCTTTCTTT.

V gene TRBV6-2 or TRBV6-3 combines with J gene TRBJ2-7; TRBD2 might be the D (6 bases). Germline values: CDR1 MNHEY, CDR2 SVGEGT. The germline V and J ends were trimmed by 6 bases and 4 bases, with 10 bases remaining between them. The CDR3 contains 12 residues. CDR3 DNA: TGTGCCAGCAGCCTCGGGACTTACGAGCAGTACTTC. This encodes CASSLGTYEQYF.

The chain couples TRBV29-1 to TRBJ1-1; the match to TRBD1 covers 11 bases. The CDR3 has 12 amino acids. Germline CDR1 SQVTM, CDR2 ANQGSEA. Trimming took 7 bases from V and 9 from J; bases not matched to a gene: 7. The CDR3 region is CSGGQGALQAFF. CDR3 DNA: TGCAGCGGCGGACAGGGGGCCCTCCAAGCTTTCTTT.

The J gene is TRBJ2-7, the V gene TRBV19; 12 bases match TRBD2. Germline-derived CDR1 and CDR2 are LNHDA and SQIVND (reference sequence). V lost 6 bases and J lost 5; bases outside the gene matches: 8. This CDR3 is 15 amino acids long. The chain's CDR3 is CASRPRLAGADEQYF. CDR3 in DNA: TGTGCCAGTAGACCCCGACTAGCGGGAGCAGACGAGCAGTACTTC.

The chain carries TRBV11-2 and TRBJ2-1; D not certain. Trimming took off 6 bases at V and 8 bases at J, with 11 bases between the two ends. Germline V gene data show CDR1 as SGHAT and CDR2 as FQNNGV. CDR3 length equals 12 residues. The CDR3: CASRDLRYEQFF. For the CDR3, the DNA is TGTGCCAGCAGAGACTTGAGGTATGAGCAGTTCTTC. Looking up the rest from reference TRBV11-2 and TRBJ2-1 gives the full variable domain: EAGVAQSPRYKIIEKRQSVAFWCNPISGHATLYWYQQILGQGPKLLIQFQNNGVVDDSQLPKDRFSAERLKGVDSTLKIQPAKLEDSAVYLCASRDLRYEQFFGPGTRLTVL.

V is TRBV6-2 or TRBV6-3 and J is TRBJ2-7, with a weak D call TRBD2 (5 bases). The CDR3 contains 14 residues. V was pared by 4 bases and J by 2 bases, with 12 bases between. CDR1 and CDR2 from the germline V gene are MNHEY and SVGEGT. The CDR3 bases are TGTGCCAGCAGTTCATTGGCGGGTGCCTACGAGCAGTACTTC. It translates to CASSSLAGAYEQYF.

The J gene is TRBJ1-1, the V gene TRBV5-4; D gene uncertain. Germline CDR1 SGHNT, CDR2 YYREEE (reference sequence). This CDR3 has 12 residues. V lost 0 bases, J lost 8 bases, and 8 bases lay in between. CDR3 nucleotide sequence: TGTGCCAGCAGCTTGGAAGGCGGCGAAGCTTTCTTT. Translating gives CASSLEGGEAFF.

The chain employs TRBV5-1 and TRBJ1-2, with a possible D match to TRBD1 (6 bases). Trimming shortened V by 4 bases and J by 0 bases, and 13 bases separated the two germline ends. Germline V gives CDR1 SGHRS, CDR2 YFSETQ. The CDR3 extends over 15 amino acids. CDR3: CASSRGDTTNYGYTF. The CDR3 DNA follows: TGCGCCAGCAGCCGGGGGGACACTACTAACTATGGCTACACCTTC.

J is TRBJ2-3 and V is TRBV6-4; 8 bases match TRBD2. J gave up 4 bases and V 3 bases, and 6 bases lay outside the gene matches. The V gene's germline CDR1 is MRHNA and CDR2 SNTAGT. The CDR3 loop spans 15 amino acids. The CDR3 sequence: CASSELAGRSDTQYF. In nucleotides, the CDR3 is TGTGCCAGCAGTGAATTAGCGGGACGCTCAGATACGCAGTATTTT.

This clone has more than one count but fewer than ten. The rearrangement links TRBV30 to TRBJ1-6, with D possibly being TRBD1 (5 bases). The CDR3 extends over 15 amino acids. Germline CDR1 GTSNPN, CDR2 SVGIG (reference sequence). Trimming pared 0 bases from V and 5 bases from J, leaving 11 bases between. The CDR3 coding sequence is TGTGCCTGGAGTGTAAGGGCAGGGAATAATTCACCCCTCCACTTT. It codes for CAWSVRAGNNSPLHF.

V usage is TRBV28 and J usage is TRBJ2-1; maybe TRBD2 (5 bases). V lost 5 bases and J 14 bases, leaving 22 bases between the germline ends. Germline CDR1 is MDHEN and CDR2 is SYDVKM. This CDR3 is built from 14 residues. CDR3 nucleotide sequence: TGTGCCAGCAGTAATCCTACGGAGCTTCCCGGGGAGTTCTTC. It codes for CASSNPTELPGEFF.

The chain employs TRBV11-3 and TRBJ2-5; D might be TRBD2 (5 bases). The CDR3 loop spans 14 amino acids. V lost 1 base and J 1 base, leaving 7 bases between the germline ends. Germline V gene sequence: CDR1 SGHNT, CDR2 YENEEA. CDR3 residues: CASSLGGLQETQYF. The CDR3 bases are TGTGCCAGCAGCTTAGGTGGACTCCAAGAGACCCAGTACTTC. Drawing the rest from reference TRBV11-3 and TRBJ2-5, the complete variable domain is EAGVVQSPRYKIIEKKQPVAFWCNPISGHNTLYWYLQNLGQGPELLIRYENEEAVDDSQLPKDRFSAERLKGVDSTLKIQPAELGDSAVYLCASSLGGLQETQYFGPGTRLLVL.

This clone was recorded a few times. CDR3 nucleotide sequence: TGCGCCAGCAGCCAAGATCTGGCGGTAAGCTCCTACGAGCAGTACTTC. Its protein is CASSQDLAVSSYEQYF. The chain links TRBV4-1 to TRBJ2-7, with D unresolved. Trimming took 0 bases from V and 0 from J, leaving 12 bases between them. Germline loops: CDR1 MGHRA, CDR2 YSYEKL. The CDR3 contains 16 residues.

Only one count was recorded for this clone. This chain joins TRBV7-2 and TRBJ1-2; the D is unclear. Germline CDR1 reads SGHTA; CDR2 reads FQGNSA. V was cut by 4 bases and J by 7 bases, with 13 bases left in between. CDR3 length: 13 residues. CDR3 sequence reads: CASSSQPAGGYTF. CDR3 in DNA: TGTGCCAGCAGCTCGCAACCGGCTGGTGGCTACACCTTC. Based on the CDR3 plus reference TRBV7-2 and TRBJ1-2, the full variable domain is GAGVSQSPSNKVTEKGKDVELRCDPISGHTALYWYRQSLGQGLEFLIYFQGNSAPDKSGLPSDRFSAERTGGSVSTLTIQRTQQEDSAVYLCASSSQPAGGYTFGSGTRLTVV.

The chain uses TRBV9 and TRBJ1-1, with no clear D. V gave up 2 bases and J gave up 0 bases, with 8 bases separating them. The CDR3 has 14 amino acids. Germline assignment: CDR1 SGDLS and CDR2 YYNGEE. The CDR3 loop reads CASSVGILNTEAFF. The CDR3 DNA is TGTGCCAGCAGCGTGGGGATCCTGAACACTGAAGCTTTCTTT.

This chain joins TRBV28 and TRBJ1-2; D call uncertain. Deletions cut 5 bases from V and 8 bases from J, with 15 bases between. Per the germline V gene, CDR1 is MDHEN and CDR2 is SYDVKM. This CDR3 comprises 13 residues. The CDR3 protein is CASSIGLTRGYTF. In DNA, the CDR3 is TGTGCCAGCAGTATTGGACTCACCCGGGGCTACACCTTC.